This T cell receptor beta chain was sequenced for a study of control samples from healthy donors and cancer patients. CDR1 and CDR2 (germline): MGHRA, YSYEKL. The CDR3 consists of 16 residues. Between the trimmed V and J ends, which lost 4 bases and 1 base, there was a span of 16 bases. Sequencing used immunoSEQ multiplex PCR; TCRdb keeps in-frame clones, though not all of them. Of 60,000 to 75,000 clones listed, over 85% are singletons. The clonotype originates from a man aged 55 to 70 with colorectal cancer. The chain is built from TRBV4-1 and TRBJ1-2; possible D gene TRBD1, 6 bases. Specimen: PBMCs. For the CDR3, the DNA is TGCGCCAGCAGCCTGTTCCCGGGACAAAGTAACTATGGCTACACCTTC. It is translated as CASSLFPGQSNYGYTF.